A single sample gave rise to the 2 T cell receptor beta chains below, sequenced in a study of blood T cell repertoires in COVID-19. TCRdb's copy holds only in-frame clones and misses some; the assay was immunoSEQ multiplex PCR. This sample carries around 60,000 clones, around 70% of them seen once, and the ten largest clones take 4.8%. Sequences were obtained from peripheral blood. The origin of the receptors is a woman between 65 and 79 years old with COVID-19, enrolled during active disease.

The CDR3 sequence: CASSPLRLAGGPKAYNEQFF. For the CDR3, the DNA is TGTGCCAGCAGCCCGCTCAGACTAGCGGGGGGCCCTAAAGCCTACAATGAGCAGTTCTTC. The chain carries TRBV3-1 (or the pseudogene TRBV3-2) and TRBJ2-1, with TRBD2 matching 13 bases. The CDR3 length is 20 residues. Germline lookup yields CDR1 LGHDT and CDR2 YNNKEL (reference sequence). V shed 4 bases, J shed 2 bases, and the junction held 14 bases outside the gene matches.

The V and J genes are TRBV6-6 and TRBJ1-5; no clear D. The V end lost 5 bases, the J end lost 0 bases, and 11 bases lay between the germline ends. The CDR3 loop spans 15 amino acids. From germline, CDR1 is MNHNY and CDR2 SVGAGI (reference sequence). The CDR3 DNA reads TGTGCCAGCAGTCCCATGTCTATTAGCAATCAGCCCCAGCATTTT. Translated, it gives CASSPMSISNQPQHF.